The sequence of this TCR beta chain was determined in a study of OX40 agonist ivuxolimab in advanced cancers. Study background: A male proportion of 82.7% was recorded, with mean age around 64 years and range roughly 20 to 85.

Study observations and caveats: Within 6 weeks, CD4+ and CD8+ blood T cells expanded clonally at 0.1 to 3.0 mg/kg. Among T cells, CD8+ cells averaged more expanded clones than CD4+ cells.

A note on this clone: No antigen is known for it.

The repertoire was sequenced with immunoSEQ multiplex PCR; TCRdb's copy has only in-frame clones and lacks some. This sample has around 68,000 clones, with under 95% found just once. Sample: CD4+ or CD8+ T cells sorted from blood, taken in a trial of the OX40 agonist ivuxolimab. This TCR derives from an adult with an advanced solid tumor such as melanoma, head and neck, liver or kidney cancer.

The CDR3 reads CASSQDFGGRAEEQYF. The CDR3 DNA follows: TGTGCCAGCAGCCAAGACTTCGGGGGGAGGGCGGAAGAGCAGTACTTC. J is TRBJ2-7 and V is TRBV14, with 7 bases identical to TRBD2. CDR3 size: 16 residues. With V trimmed by 0 bases and J by 7 bases, 12 bases remained unmatched. Germline assignment: CDR1 SGHDN and CDR2 FVKESK.